This TCR beta chain was observed in a study of tumor and adjacent non-tumor tissue in lung cancer. The template was RNA from unsorted bulk tissue. More than 3 cm separated this lung sample from the edge of the tumor. Of note for this clonotype: At one end the junction does not follow the germline gene, possibly because of a read error.

The library came from three nested PCR rounds adapted from ARM-PCR protocols. A single record per CDR3 protein comes from TCRdb applying MiXCR to the multiplex PCR reads. The sample lists under 75,000 distinct CDR3 sequences, around 70% occurring once. The sample consisted of distant non-tumor lung tissue. The clonotype originates from a woman between 45 and 60 years old with non-small cell lung cancer.

CDR3 DNA: TGTGCCAGTAGCTTCCTAACCCAATGCAATGAGCAGTTCTTC. Translating gives CASSFLTQCNEQFF. This chain links TRBV11-2 with TRBJ2-1; D ambiguous. The CDR3 totals 14 residues. Germline-derived CDR1 and CDR2 are SGHAT and FQNNGV.